Presented here are 10 T cell receptor beta chains from one specimen sequenced in a study of neurological immune-mediated disorders. TCRdb reprocessed the 5' RACE reads with MiXCR, giving one entry per CDR3 protein. The data hold 26,000 or so distinct CDR3 sequences, with about 6.2% observed a single time. Sequenced sample: PBMCs. The receptors here all came from a woman aged 45-65 years in good health.

At least ten counts were recorded for this clonotype. V and J are TRBV7-2 and TRBJ2-1; 9 positions agree with TRBD2. With V trimmed by 8 bases and J by 6 bases, 14 bases remained unmatched. The germline gives CDR1 SGHTA, CDR2 FQGNSA. The CDR3 has 16 residues. CDR3 sequence: CASQGQGLAGLNEQFF. CDR3 nucleotides: TGTGCCAGCCAGGGCCAGGGGCTAGCGGGGCTCAATGAGCAGTTCTTC.

This clonotype was seen repeatedly, ten times or more. V is TRBV5-5 and J is TRBJ1-3; D might be TRBD1 (5 bases). The CDR3 has 14 amino acids. Trimming removed 4 bases from V and 2 bases from J, with 10 bases in between. Germline V gene data show CDR1 as SGHKS and CDR2 as YYEKEE (reference sequence). The CDR3: CASSRGGAGNTIYF. The CDR3 region has the DNA TGTGCCAGCAGCCGGGGGGGAGCTGGAAACACCATATATTTT.

This clonotype was counted ten times or more. The rearrangement links TRBV7-8 to TRBJ1-5; unclear D gene. This CDR3 contains 18 residues. The germline gives CDR1 SGHVS, CDR2 FQNEAQ. Trimming removed 1 base at V and 4 bases at J, with 20 bases between. The CDR3 nucleotides are TGTGCCAGCAGCTTAGAGTGGAGACGTCCAAGCGCGAATCAGCCCCAGCATTTT. The encoded protein is CASSLEWRRPSANQPQHF.

This clonotype showed up many times. The chain has TRBV5-1 and TRBJ2-5; no firm D call. Germline V gene sequence: CDR1 SGHRS, CDR2 YFSETQ. The CDR3 runs 15 residues. The V end lost 0 bases, the J end lost 4 bases, and 13 bases lay between the germline ends. CDR3 DNA sequence: TGCGCCAGCAGCTTGGTGTTGGGCGAAGCAGAGACCCAGTACTTC. Translating gives CASSLVLGEAETQYF.

This clonotype occurred many times. This chain links TRBV20-1 with TRBJ2-2; the D call may be TRBD1 or TRBD2 (7 bases each). Per germline, CDR1 DFQATT and CDR2 SNEGSKA (reference sequence). This CDR3 has 16 residues. V was pared by 6 bases and J by 6 bases, with 23 bases between. The CDR3 region is CSAKWGGGGASGELFF. DNA for the CDR3: TGCAGTGCAAAGTGGGGGGGAGGGGGCGCCTCCGGGGAGCTGTTTTTT.

This clonotype was observed many times. The V and J genes are TRBV10-2 and TRBJ2-3, with D hard to call. The germline V gene has CDR1 WSHSY and CDR2 SAAADI. The CDR3 totals 14 residues. V lost 0 bases and J 3 bases, leaving 7 bases between the germline ends. In DNA form, the CDR3 reads TGCGCCAGCAGTGAGTCGGGAAGGACAGATACGCAGTATTTT. Translation: CASSESGRTDTQYF.

This clonotype was recorded at least ten times. This sequence joins TRBV5-1 and TRBJ1-1, with D perhaps TRBD1 (6 bases). The CDR3 has 15 amino acids. CDR1 and CDR2 (germline): SGHRS, YFSETQ. Trimming stripped 4 bases from V and 5 bases from J, with 18 bases between. CDR3 in DNA: TGCGCCAGCAGCGCGGACAGACCTTTTAGGACTGAAGCTTTCTTT. This codes for CASSADRPFRTEAFF.

This clonotype was found many times. The rearrangement joins TRBV9 to TRBJ1-6; D is perhaps TRBD1 (5 bases). The V gene lost 0 bases and the J gene lost 9 bases, with 7 bases spanning the gap. Germline-derived CDR1 and CDR2 are SGDLS and YYNGEE. This CDR3 is 13 amino acids long. CDR3 DNA: TGTGCCAGCAGCGTAGGGGGGACTTCACCCCTCCACTTT. Translated, it gives CASSVGGTSPLHF. The full variable domain, in which reference TRBV9 and TRBJ1-6 provide the parts outside the CDR3, is DSGVTQTPKHLITATGQRVTLRCSPRSGDLSVYWYQQSLDQGLQFLIQYYNGEERAKGNILERFSAQQFPDLHSELNLSSLELGDSALYFCASSVGGTSPLHFGNGTRLTVT.

This clonotype was seen ten or more times. This rearrangement joins TRBV5-6 to TRBJ2-5; D might be TRBD1 (5 bases). The CDR3 runs to 13 residues. V was cut by 3 bases and J by 1 base, with 7 bases left in between. The V gene's germline CDR1 is SGHDT and CDR2 YYEEEE. CDR3 bases: TGTGCCAGCAGCTCCAGGGTCCAAGAGACCCAGTACTTC. Residues: CASSSRVQETQYF.

The sample holds many counts of this clonotype. The chain carries TRBV18 and TRBJ1-6, with a weak D call TRBD1 (6 bases). Per germline, CDR1 KGHSH and CDR2 LQKENI. This CDR3 region has 19 residues. V shed 4 bases and J shed 5 bases, with 24 bases lying between them. CDR3 in amino acids: CASSRTAPRTALNNSPLHF. CDR3 DNA sequence: TGTGCCAGCTCACGAACGGCTCCTCGGACAGCCTTAAATAATTCACCCCTCCACTTT.